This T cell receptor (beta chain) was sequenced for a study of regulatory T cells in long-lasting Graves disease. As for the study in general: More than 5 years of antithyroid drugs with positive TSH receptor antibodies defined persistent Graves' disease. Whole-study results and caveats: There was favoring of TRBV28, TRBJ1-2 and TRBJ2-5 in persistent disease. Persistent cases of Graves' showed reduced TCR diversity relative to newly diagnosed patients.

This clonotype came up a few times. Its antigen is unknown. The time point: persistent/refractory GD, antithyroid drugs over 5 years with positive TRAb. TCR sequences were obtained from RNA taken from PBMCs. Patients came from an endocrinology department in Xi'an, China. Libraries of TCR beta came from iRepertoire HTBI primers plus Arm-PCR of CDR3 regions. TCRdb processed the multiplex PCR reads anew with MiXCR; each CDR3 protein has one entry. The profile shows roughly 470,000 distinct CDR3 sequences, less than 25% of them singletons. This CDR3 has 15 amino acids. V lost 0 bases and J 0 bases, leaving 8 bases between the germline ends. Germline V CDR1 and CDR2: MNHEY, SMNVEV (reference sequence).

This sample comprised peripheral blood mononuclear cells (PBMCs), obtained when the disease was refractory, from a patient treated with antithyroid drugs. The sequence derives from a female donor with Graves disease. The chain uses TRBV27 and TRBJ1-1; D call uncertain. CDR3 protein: CASSLSRALNTEAFF. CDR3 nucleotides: TGTGCCAGCAGTTTATCGCGGGCTTTGAACACTGAAGCTTTCTTT.